Shown below are 19 T cell receptor beta chains from a single sample sequenced in a study of cytomegalovirus exposure and HLA in healthy donors. The PCR was carried out with 60 Vbeta primers and 13 Jbeta primers. Clones were sequenced by immunoSEQ multiplex PCR, and TCRdb holds only the in-frame ones, with some missing. The sample lists more than 150,000 clones; approximately 80% were seen once. The sample consisted of PBMCs. Every receptor here comes from a girl aged 2 to 10 in good health and CMV-seropositive.

This chain connects TRBV5-6 to TRBJ2-1; TRBD2 agrees at 9 bases. Germline CDR1 and CDR2: SGHDT and YYEEEE. With 4 bases clipped from V and 4 bases from J, the junction kept 18 bases outside the gene matches. CDR3 size: 19 residues. CDR3 in amino acids: CASSPQFRTSERRYNEQFF. The DNA for the CDR3 is TGTGCCAGCAGCCCTCAATTTCGGACTAGCGAGCGCAGGTACAATGAGCAGTTCTTC. The whole variable domain, filled in from reference TRBV5-6 and TRBJ2-1, reads DAGVTQSPTHLIKTRGQQVTLRCSPKSGHDTVSWYQQALGQGPQFIFQYYEEEERQRGNFPDRFSGHQFPNYSSELNVNALLLGDSALYLCASSPQFRTSERRYNEQFFGPGTRLTVL.

V usage is TRBV30 and J usage is TRBJ1-6; TRBD1 matches 7 bases. The CDR3 contains 15 residues. The ends lost 2 bases at V and 7 bases at J; junction bases unmatched: 8. The germline gives CDR1 GTSNPN, CDR2 SVGIG (reference sequence). The CDR3 region is CAWSRQGVGNSPLHF. The CDR3 DNA is TGTGCCTGGAGTCGTCAGGGGGTGGGGAATTCACCCCTCCACTTT.

In this sample, this clone is medium-sized (0.01 to 0.1%). This rearrangement joins TRBV2 to TRBJ1-2; tentative D call: TRBD1 (5 bases). The V and J ends lost 5 bases and 7 bases respectively, with 17 bases between them. CDR1 and CDR2 from the germline V gene are SNHLY and FYNNEI. The CDR3 runs to 14 residues. The CDR3 is CASSSSGTSGGYTF. In nucleotides, the CDR3 is TGTGCCAGCAGTTCCTCCGGGACTTCTGGTGGCTACACCTTC. The full variable domain, completed using reference TRBV2 and TRBJ1-2, is EPEVTQTPSHQVTQMGQEVILRCVPISNHLYFYWYRQILGQKVEFLVSFYNNEISEKSEIFDDQFSVERPDGSNFTLKIRSTKLEDSAMYFCASSSSGTSGGYTFGSGTRLTVV.

With regard to this clone: One end of the junction does not line up with germline, which may come from a read error. Other DNA sequences of this sample code for an identical CDR3. The chain links TRBV29-1 to TRBJ1-1, with 11 nucleotides matching TRBD1. The CDR3 consists of 14 residues. Germline lookup yields CDR1 SQVTM and CDR2 ANQGSEA. The CDR3 DNA follows: TGCAGCGTTGAAAGCGGGACAGGGGGGACTGAGGCTTTCTTT. It is translated as CSVESGTGGTEAFF. Looking up the rest from reference TRBV29-1 and TRBJ1-1 gives the full variable domain: SAVISQKPSRDICQRGTSLTIQCQVDSQVTMMFWYRQQPGQSLTLIATANQGSEATYESGFVIDKFPISRPNLTFSTLTVSNMSPEDSSIYLCSVESGTGGTEAFFGQGTRLTVV.

The chain is built from TRBV13 and TRBJ2-7; TRBD2 matches at 9 bases. The CDR3 is 16 residues long. The germline gives CDR1 PRHDT, CDR2 FYEKMQ (reference sequence). The V and J ends lost 5 bases and 2 bases, in that order; junction bases with no gene match: 10. The CDR3 here is CASSPSLAGETYEQYF. The CDR3 nucleotides are TGTGCCAGCAGCCCGAGTTTAGCGGGAGAGACCTACGAGCAGTACTTC.

The chain joins TRBV2 to TRBJ1-2, with D hard to call. Trimming stripped 5 bases from V and 2 bases from J, with 6 bases between. The germline CDR1 and CDR2 sequences are SNHLY and FYNNEI. This CDR3 spans 12 amino acids. CDR3 in amino acids: CASSPLNYGYTF. CDR3 DNA sequence: TGTGCCAGCAGTCCTTTAAACTATGGCTACACCTTC.

The V call is TRBV9, the J call TRBJ2-5; 9 bases agree with TRBD2. V gave up 0 bases and J gave up 0 bases; unmatched junction bases: 3. The CDR3 covers 16 residues. Germline assignment: CDR1 SGDLS and CDR2 YYNGEE. The CDR3 reads CASSVGLAEYQETQYF. For the CDR3, the DNA is TGTGCCAGCAGCGTAGGACTAGCGGAGTACCAAGAGACCCAGTACTTC.

V and J are TRBV12-5 and TRBJ1-4; D gene ambiguous. V lost 5 bases, J lost 4 bases, and 14 bases lay in between. This CDR3 comprises 15 residues. CDR1 and CDR2 from the germline V gene are LGHNT and FRNRAP. CDR3 protein: CASGTRTGNNEKLFF. CDR3 in DNA: TGTGCTAGTGGTACTAGGACCGGAAATAATGAAAAACTGTTTTTT.

The chain has TRBV9 and TRBJ2-3, with D possibly matching TRBD2 (5 bases). Germline V gene data show CDR1 as SGDLS and CDR2 as YYNGEE. The V and J ends lost 3 bases and 1 base respectively, with 9 bases between them. The CDR3 contains 14 residues. The CDR3 loop reads CASSATRRTDTQYF. The CDR3 coding sequence is TGTGCCAGCAGCGCAACTAGACGCACAGATACGCAGTATTTT.

CDR3 sequence reads: CASSPRGDTQYF. The CDR3 DNA follows: TGTGCCAGCAGCCCACGGGGAGATACGCAGTATTTT. The genes are TRBV9 and TRBJ2-3; tentatively, D is TRBD2 (5 bases). This CDR3 is 12 amino acids long. With 4 bases removed from V and 5 bases from J, the gap between germline ends came to 8 bases. Germline CDR1 and CDR2: SGDLS and YYNGEE.

Comment on this clone: The final CDR3 position lacks the conserved phenylalanine or tryptophan, pointing to a likely read error. The J gene is TRBJ1-1, the V gene TRBV14, with TRBD1 identical over 8 bases. In germline, CDR1 is SGHDN, CDR2 FVKESK. CDR3 length: 14 residues. Trimming took 4 bases from V and 3 from J; bases not matched to a gene: 4. CDR3 region: CASSLRTGYTEAFV. In DNA, the CDR3 is TGTGCCAGCAGCCTCAGGACAGGGTACACTGAAGCTTTCGTT.

CDR3 coding DNA: TGTGCCAGCAGTGGGAGGGATCGCAATCAGCCCCAGCATTTT. It encodes CASSGRDRNQPQHF. The chain couples TRBV2 to TRBJ1-5, with D unresolved. This CDR3 has 14 amino acids. Trimming pared 4 bases from V and 2 bases from J, leaving 9 bases between. Germline loops: CDR1 SNHLY, CDR2 FYNNEI.

V usage is TRBV2 and J usage is TRBJ2-7; 12 bases match TRBD2. Germline CDR1 and CDR2: SNHLY and FYNNEI. This CDR3 contains 15 residues. After removal of 6 bases from V and 3 bases from J, the junction contained 6 bases not matched to a gene. In nucleotides, the CDR3 is TGTGCCAGCAGGAAACTAGCGGGGGGATTCTACGAGCAGTACTTC. Protein product: CASRKLAGGFYEQYF.

Points on this clone: One end of the junction does not line up with germline, which may come from a read error. The chain joins TRBV28 to TRBJ2-1; 11 bases agree with TRBD2. The CDR3 is 16 amino acids. Germline CDR1 and CDR2: MDHEN and SYDVKM. CDR3 residues: CASSVWLAGGRNEQFF. CDR3 bases: TGTGCCAGCAGTGTATGGTTAGCGGGAGGGCGCAATGAGCAGTTCTTC.

The rearrangement uses TRBV6-5 and TRBJ1-1; unclear D gene. Germline V gene sequence: CDR1 MNHEY, CDR2 SVGAGI. V lost 0 bases and J 3 bases, leaving 11 bases between the germline ends. This CDR3 has 15 residues. The CDR3, as DNA: TGTGCCAGCAGTTACTCGATGAGGTCGGACACTGAAGCTTTCTTT. The encoded protein is CASSYSMRSDTEAFF.

The chain is built from TRBV5-1 and TRBJ2-3, with 7 bases matching TRBD1. The CDR3 consists of 14 residues. Germline CDR1 SGHRS, CDR2 YFSETQ. V gave up 4 bases and J gave up 2 bases; unmatched junction bases: 4. CDR3 in DNA: TGCGCCAGCAGCATAGGACAGGCCACAGATACGCAGTATTTT. Translated, it gives CASSIGQATDTQYF.

This chain joins TRBV5-4 and TRBJ1-3; the match to TRBD1 covers 8 bases. Unmatched junction bases numbered 2, after V lost 2 bases and J lost 4 bases. Germline values: CDR1 SGHNT, CDR2 YYREEE (reference sequence). CDR3 length equals 14 residues. The CDR3 nucleotides are TGTGCCAGCAGCTTACAGGGGGGGGGAAACACCATATATTTT. Its translation is CASSLQGGGNTIYF. Supplemented by reference TRBV5-4 and TRBJ1-3, the full variable domain reads ETGVTQSPTHLIKTRGQQVTLRCSSQSGHNTVSWYQQALGQGPQFIFQYYREEENGRGNFPPRFSGLQFPNYSSELNVNALELDDSALYLCASSLQGGGNTIYFGEGSWLTVV.

The V gene is TRBV5-1, the J gene TRBJ2-3; the D gene is possibly TRBD1 (6 bases). The germline gives CDR1 SGHRS, CDR2 YFSETQ. With 4 bases removed from V and 1 base from J, the gap between germline ends came to 13 bases. The CDR3 contains 15 residues. The CDR3: CASSRLAGGTDTQYF. DNA for the CDR3: TGCGCCAGCAGCCGCCTGGCAGGGGGCACAGATACGCAGTATTTT. The variable domain in full, with the rest retrieved from reference TRBV5-1 and TRBJ2-3, is KAGVTQTPRYLIKTRGQQVTLSCSPISGHRSVSWYQQTPGQGLQFLFEYFSETQRNKGNFPGRFSGRQFSNSRSEMNVSTLELGDSALYLCASSRLAGGTDTQYFGPGTRLTVL.

The chain links TRBV19 to TRBJ1-1, with D hard to call. Trimming pared 7 bases from V and 3 bases from J, leaving 15 bases between. Germline assignment: CDR1 LNHDA and CDR2 SQIVND (reference sequence). This CDR3 is 14 amino acids long. The chain's CDR3 is CASTPPTPYTEAFF. The CDR3 coding sequence is TGTGCCAGTACTCCCCCGACACCATACACTGAAGCTTTCTTT. Filled out from reference TRBV19 and TRBJ1-1, the complete variable domain reads DGGITQSPKYLFRKEGQNVTLSCEQNLNHDAMYWYRQDPGQGLRLIYYSQIVNDFQKGDIAEGYSVSREKKESFPLTVTSAQKNPTAFYLCASTPPTPYTEAFFGQGTRLTVV.